A single sample gave rise to the 5 T cell receptor beta chains below, sequenced in a study of blood T cell repertoires in COVID-19. TCRdb's table, derived via immunoSEQ multiplex PCR, lists solely in-frame clones and lacks some. The sample records roughly 250,000 clones, 82% being singletons. The sequencing sample was made of peripheral blood. These receptor sequences come from a woman aged 55-69 years with active or convalescent COVID-19.

About this clone itself: Other DNA sequences of this sample code for an identical CDR3. The gene calls are TRBV9 and TRBJ2-1, with 8 bases matching TRBD2. Trimming removed 3 bases from V and 1 base from J; junction bases left unmatched: 3. CDR3 length equals 15 residues. CDR1 SGDLS and CDR2 YYNGEE come from the germline V gene. The CDR3 loop is CASSASGGSYNEQFF. The CDR3 bases are TGTGCCAGCAGCGCGAGCGGGGGTTCCTACAATGAGCAGTTCTTC.

The chain couples TRBV30 to TRBJ2-1, with 7 bases identical to TRBD1. Germline lookup yields CDR1 GTSNPN and CDR2 SVGIG (reference sequence). The CDR3 extends over 12 amino acids. V was clipped by 5 bases and J by 8 bases; unmatched bases: 6. The CDR3 loop reads CAWVNTGDEQFF. In DNA form, the CDR3 reads TGTGCCTGGGTCAACACAGGGGATGAGCAGTTCTTC.

This clone was counted only a few times. The CDR3 DNA reads as TGTGCCAGCACCCGGGCAGGGGGGAACTATGGCTACACCTTC. This encodes CASTRAGGNYGYTF. The chain is built from TRBV27 and TRBJ1-2, with TRBD1 matching 7 bases. The length of the CDR3 is 14 residues. Germline V CDR1 and CDR2: MNHEY, SMNVEV (reference sequence). V dropped 7 bases and J dropped 2; count of bases not matched to a gene: 7.

The V gene is TRBV20-1, the J gene TRBJ2-7; 11 bases are a match to TRBD2. CDR1 is DFQATT and CDR2 is SNEGSKA in the germline V gene (reference sequence). The CDR3 contains 11 residues. The J segment lost 4 bases and the V segment lost 7 bases, leaving 0 bases of the junction unmatched. CDR3 amino acids: CSGLAGYEQYF. CDR3 sequence (DNA): TGCAGTGGACTAGCGGGGTACGAGCAGTACTTC.

V and J are TRBV10-1 and TRBJ2-1, with 7 bases that match TRBD2. CDR1 WNHNN and CDR2 SYGVQD come from the germline V gene (reference sequence). This CDR3 has 17 residues. The ends lost 3 bases at V and 2 bases at J; junction bases unmatched: 10. The CDR3 sequence: CASSDGEGPAAYNEQFF. DNA of the CDR3: TGCGCCAGCAGTGATGGGGAGGGGCCCGCCGCCTACAATGAGCAGTTCTTC.